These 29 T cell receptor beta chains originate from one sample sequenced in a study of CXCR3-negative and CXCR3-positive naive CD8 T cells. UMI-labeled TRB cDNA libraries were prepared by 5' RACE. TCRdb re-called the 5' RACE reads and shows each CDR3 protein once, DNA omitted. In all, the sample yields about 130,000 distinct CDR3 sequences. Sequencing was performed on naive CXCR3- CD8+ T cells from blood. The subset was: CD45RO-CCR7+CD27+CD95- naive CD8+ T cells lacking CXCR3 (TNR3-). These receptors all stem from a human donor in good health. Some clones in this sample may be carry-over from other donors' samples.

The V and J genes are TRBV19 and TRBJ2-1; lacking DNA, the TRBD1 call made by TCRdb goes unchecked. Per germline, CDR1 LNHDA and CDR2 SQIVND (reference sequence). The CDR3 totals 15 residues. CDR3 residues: CASSIGTGAHNEQFF.

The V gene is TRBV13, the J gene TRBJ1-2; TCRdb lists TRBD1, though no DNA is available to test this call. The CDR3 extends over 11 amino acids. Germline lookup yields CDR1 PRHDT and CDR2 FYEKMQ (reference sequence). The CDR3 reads CASSDRGGYTF.

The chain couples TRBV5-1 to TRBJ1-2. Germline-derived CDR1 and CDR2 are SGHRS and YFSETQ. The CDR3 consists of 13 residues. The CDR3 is CASSFSTDEGYTF. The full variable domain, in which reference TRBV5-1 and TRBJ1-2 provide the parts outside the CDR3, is KAGVTQTPRYLIKTRGQQVTLSCSPISGHRSVSWYQQTPGQGLQFLFEYFSETQRNKGNFPGRFSGRQFSNSRSEMNVSTLELGDSALYLCASSFSTDEGYTFGSGTRLTVV.

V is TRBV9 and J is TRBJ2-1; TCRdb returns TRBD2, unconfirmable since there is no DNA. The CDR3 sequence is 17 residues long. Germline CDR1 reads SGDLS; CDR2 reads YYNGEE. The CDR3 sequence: CASSDGLSSGVYNEQFF.

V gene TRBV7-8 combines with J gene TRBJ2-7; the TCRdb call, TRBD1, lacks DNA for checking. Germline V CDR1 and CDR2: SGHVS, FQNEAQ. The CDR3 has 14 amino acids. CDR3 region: CASSTPRAIYEQYF.

The chain's CDR3 is CASSLKTSSTDTQYF. The chain joins TRBV13 to TRBJ2-3; TCRdb proposes TRBD2, but this gene call is untestable without DNA. CDR1 and CDR2 from the germline V gene are PRHDT and FYEKMQ (reference sequence). This CDR3 has 15 amino acids.

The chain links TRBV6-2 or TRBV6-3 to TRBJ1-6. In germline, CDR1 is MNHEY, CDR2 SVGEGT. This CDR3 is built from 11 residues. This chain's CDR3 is CASSGGKSLHF.

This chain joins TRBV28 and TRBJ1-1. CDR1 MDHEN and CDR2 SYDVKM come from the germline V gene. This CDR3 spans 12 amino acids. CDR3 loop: CQSGTLNTEAFF.

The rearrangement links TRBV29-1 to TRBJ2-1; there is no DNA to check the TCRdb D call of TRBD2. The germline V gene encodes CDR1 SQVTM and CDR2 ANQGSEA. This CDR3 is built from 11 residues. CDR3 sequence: CSVVRGSEQFF.

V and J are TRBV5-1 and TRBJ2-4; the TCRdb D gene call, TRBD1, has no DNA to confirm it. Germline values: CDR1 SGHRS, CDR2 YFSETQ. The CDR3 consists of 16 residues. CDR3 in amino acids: CASSGDTGTGDQPRYF.

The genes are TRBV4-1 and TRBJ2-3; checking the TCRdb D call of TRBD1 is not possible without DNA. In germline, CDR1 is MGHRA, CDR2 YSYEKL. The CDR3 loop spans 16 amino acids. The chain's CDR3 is CASSQKGQAWDPSQYF.

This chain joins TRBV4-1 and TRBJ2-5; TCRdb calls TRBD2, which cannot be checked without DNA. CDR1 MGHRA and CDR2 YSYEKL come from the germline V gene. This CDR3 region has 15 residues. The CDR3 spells CASSQGLAGGQTQYF.

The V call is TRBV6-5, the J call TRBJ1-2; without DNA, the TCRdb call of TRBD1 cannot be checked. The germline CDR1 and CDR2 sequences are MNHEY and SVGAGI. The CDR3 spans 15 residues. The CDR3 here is CASSYRDRVRYGYTF.

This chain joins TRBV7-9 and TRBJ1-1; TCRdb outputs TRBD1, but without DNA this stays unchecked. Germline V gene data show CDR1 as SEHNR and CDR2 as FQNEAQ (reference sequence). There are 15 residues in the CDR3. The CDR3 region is CASTGTGGGGTEAFF.

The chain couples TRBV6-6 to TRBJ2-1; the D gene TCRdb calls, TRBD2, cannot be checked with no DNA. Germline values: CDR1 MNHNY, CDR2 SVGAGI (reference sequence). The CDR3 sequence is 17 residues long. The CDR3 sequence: CASTHPSKRGIYNEQFF.

This CDR3 is CSASAIGSAYSYNEQFF. This chain connects TRBV20-1 to TRBJ2-1. The CDR3 is 17 residues long. Germline loops: CDR1 DFQATT, CDR2 SNEGSKA (reference sequence).

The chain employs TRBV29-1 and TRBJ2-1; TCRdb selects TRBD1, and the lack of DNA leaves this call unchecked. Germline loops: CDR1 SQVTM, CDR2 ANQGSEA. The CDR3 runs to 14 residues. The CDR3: CSVESRATLNEQFF.

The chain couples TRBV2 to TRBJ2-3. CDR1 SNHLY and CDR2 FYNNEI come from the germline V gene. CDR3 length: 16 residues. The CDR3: CASSERRTSGTDTQYF.

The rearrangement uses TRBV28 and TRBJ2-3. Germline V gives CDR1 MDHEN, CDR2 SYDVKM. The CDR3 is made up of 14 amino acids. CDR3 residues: CASSLLQTTDTQYF.

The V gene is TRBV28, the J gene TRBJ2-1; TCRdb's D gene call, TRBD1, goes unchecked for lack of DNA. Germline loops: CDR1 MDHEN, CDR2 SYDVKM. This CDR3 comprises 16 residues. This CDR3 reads CASSPLGGQGSNEQFF.

This CDR3 reads CASSGPGLAGETGELFF. The chain combines TRBV27 with TRBJ2-2; TCRdb gives TRBD2 as the D gene, but with no DNA this cannot be confirmed. In germline, CDR1 is MNHEY, CDR2 SMNVEV (reference sequence). This CDR3 is 17 amino acids long.

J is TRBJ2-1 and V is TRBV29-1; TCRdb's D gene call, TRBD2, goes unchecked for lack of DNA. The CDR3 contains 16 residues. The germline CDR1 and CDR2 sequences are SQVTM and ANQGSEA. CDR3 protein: CSVGGTFNSSYNEQFF.

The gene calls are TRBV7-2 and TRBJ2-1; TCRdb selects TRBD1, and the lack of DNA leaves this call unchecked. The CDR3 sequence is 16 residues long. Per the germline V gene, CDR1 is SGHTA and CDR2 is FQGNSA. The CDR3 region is CASSTSPWGIYNEQFF.

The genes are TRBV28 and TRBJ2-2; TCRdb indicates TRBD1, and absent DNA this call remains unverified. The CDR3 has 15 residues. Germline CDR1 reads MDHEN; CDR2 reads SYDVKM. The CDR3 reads CASRGRTGTTGELFF.

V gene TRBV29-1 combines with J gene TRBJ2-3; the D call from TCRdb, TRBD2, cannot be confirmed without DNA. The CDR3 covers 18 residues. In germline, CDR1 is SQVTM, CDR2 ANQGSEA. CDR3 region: CSVGGWLAGEEGTDTQYF.

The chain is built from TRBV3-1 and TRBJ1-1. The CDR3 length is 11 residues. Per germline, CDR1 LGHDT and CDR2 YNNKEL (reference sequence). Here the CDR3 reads CASGSGAEAFF.

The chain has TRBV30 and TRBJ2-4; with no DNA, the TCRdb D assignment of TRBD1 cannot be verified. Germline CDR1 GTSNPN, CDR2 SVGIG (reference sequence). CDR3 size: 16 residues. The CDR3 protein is CAWSLRDILAKNIQYF.

CDR3 amino acids: CSVGPGATDTQYF. This chain links TRBV29-1 with TRBJ2-3; TCRdb names TRBD1, which stays unverified in the absence of DNA. The CDR3 runs to 13 residues. Germline V gives CDR1 SQVTM, CDR2 ANQGSEA.

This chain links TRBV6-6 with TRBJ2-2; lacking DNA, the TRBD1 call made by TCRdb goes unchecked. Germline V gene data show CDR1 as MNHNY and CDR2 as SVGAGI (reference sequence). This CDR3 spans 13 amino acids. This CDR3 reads CASSYRGAGELFF.